The source of this T cell receptor (beta chain) is a study of T cells in localized non-small cell lung cancer. Sequencing used immunoSEQ multiplex PCR; TCRdb keeps in-frame clones, though not all of them. The sample lists roughly 3,300 clones, about 29% seen once, with about 8% in the top ten. The CDR3 consists of 13 residues. The germline V gene encodes CDR1 SGHDN and CDR2 FVKESK. V lost 6 bases and J 5 bases, leaving 11 bases between the germline ends. The J gene is TRBJ2-4, the V gene TRBV14; possible D gene TRBD2, 6 bases. Sequences were derived from lung tumor tissue, sampled before any cancer treatment. The sequence came from a man aged 35-75 years with stage I lung adenocarcinoma. The CDR3 DNA sequence: TGTGCCAGCAGGGCGGGGTATGAAAACATTCAGTACTTC. Its protein product is CASRAGYENIQYF.